These 27 T cell receptor beta chains were all obtained from the same sample, sequenced in a study of blood T cell repertoires in COVID-19 (TCRdb year 2020). The protocol used for the library was the immunoSEQ multiplex PCR assay. Held by TCRdb, this immuneACCESS table contains in-frame sequences only and omits some clones. Under half of the omission traces to an unresolved V gene where checked; the cause of the rest is unknown. The sample profile shows 95,000 to 110,000 clones; around nine tenths of them were found once. 17% of the sample is held by the ten biggest clonotypes. Sequenced: peripheral blood. Receptors were obtained from a woman older than 75 in a cohort sampled during active COVID-19.

The chain uses TRBV28 and TRBJ2-1; TRBD1 is a possible D gene (5 bases). Between the trimmed V and J ends, which lost 5 bases and 2 bases, there was a span of 13 bases. CDR3 size: 15 residues. CDR1 is MDHEN and CDR2 is SYDVKM in the germline V gene. The CDR3 spells CASSPTPTAYNEQFF. CDR3 nucleotide sequence: TGTGCCAGCAGTCCAACCCCGACAGCCTACAATGAGCAGTTCTTC.

The gene calls are TRBV24-1 and TRBJ2-6; D is possibly TRBD1 (6 bases). Germline loops: CDR1 KGHDR, CDR2 SFDVKD. There are 15 residues in the CDR3. The V gene lost 6 bases and the J gene lost 2 bases, with 10 bases spanning the gap. In DNA, the CDR3 is TGTGCCACCAGTATAACAGGGCCTGGGGCCAACGTCCTGACTTTC. Residues: CATSITGPGANVLTF.

The rearrangement joins TRBV24-1 to TRBJ2-7, with 9 bases that match TRBD1. The CDR3 has 15 residues. With 8 bases clipped from V and 0 bases from J, the junction kept 7 bases outside the gene matches. Germline CDR1 KGHDR, CDR2 SFDVKD. CDR3 in DNA: TGTGCCACCAAATCCGGGACAGGGAACTCCTACGAGCAGTACTTC. This gives the protein CATKSGTGNSYEQYF.

The rearrangement joins TRBV27 to TRBJ2-3, with a possible D match to TRBD2 (6 bases). Germline V lookup: CDR1 MNHEY, CDR2 SMNVEV (reference sequence). This CDR3 spans 18 amino acids. V was pared by 5 bases and J by 4 bases, with 25 bases between. Here the CDR3 DNA reads TGTGCCAGCAGTCCCCCCCCCTCGGGGGTCGGGGTGGCAGATACGCAGTATTTT. Protein product: CASSPPPSGVGVADTQYF.

This clone occurred a few times. V usage is TRBV4-1 and J usage is TRBJ1-5, with 7 bases lining up with TRBD1. Germline CDR1 MGHRA, CDR2 YSYEKL. V lost 3 bases and J lost 3; bases outside the gene matches: 5. This CDR3 contains 15 residues. The CDR3 DNA reads TGCGCCAGCAGCCACGGACAGGCCGCCAATCAGCCCCAGCATTTT. Translation gives CASSHGQAANQPQHF.

This chain links TRBV19 with TRBJ2-2, with D maybe TRBD2 (5 bases). The V end was cut by 6 bases, the J end by 2 bases, with 13 bases between. Germline CDR1 is LNHDA and CDR2 is SQIVND (reference sequence). The CDR3 loop spans 15 amino acids. The CDR3 DNA sequence: TGTGCCAGTAGACGCTCCGGGGTTAACACCGGGGAGCTGTTTTTT. It translates to CASRRSGVNTGELFF.

The CDR3 bases are TGTGCCAGCACCTCAGGAGGGGGCAGTATAGGGTCACCCCTCCACTTT. Its translation is CASTSGGGSIGSPLHF. This chain connects TRBV7-9 to TRBJ1-6; 7 nucleotides agree with TRBD1. The germline V gene has CDR1 SEHNR and CDR2 FQNEAQ (reference sequence). The CDR3 runs to 16 residues. V lost 7 bases and J lost 10; bases outside the gene matches: 16.

The rearrangement uses TRBV5-1 and TRBJ2-1; 7 bases are shared with TRBD2. The V gene's germline CDR1 is SGHRS and CDR2 YFSETQ. CDR3 length: 14 amino acids. With V trimmed by 7 bases and J by 6 bases, 10 bases remained unmatched. The DNA for the CDR3 is TGCGCCAGCGGGGGAGTGACTAGCCTCAATGAGCAGTTCTTC. Amino acid sequence: CASGGVTSLNEQFF.

This clone was recorded once. This CDR3 is CASSPVRAKNIQYF. The CDR3 DNA follows: TGTGCCAGTAGTCCCGTTCGGGCCAAAAACATTCAGTACTTC. V usage is TRBV19 and J usage is TRBJ2-4, with unresolved D. Between the trimmed V and J ends, which lost 5 bases and 1 base, there was a span of 9 bases. This CDR3 has 14 residues. Germline lookup yields CDR1 LNHDA and CDR2 SQIVND (reference sequence).

The gene calls are TRBV7-2 and TRBJ2-1, with 9 bases aligning to TRBD2. The CDR3 is 17 amino acids. Trimming took 3 bases from V and 0 from J; bases not matched to a gene: 6. The germline V gene has CDR1 SGHTA and CDR2 FQGNSA. The CDR3: CASSLFLRGGSYNEQFF. The CDR3 nucleotides read TGTGCCAGCAGCTTGTTTCTGCGGGGGGGCTCCTACAATGAGCAGTTCTTC.

V is TRBV7-2 and J is TRBJ2-5; D remains unclear. Trimming took 3 bases from V and 5 from J, leaving 7 bases between them. Germline CDR1 SGHTA, CDR2 FQGNSA. The CDR3 runs 12 residues. CDR3 nucleotides: TGTGCCAGCAGCTTTGCGGCGGAGACCCAGTACTTC. Amino acid sequence: CASSFAAETQYF.

V usage is TRBV6-4 and J usage is TRBJ2-3, with D possibly matching TRBD1 (7 bases). Germline CDR1 and CDR2: MRHNA and SNTAGT. The CDR3 runs 15 residues. V was trimmed by 6 bases and J by 2 bases, leaving 15 bases between them. The chain's CDR3 is CASSPGGLATDTQYF. As DNA, the CDR3 is TGTGCCAGCAGCCCAGGGGGACTGGCCACAGATACGCAGTATTTT.

The V call is TRBV24-1, the J call TRBJ2-1, with TRBD1 matching 8 bases. The germline CDR1 and CDR2 sequences are KGHDR and SFDVKD. V trimming: 3 bases; J trimming: 7 bases; junction bases outside the gene matches: 7. CDR3 length: 15 amino acids. The CDR3 DNA reads TGTGCCACCAGTGATCCGACGGACAGGGTGAATGAGCAGTTCTTC. Its translation is CATSDPTDRVNEQFF.

The chain carries TRBV7-9 and TRBJ1-1; D gene uncertain. The length of the CDR3 is 12 residues. V was trimmed by 3 bases and J by 3 bases, leaving 5 bases between them. CDR1 and CDR2 from the germline V gene are SEHNR and FQNEAQ (reference sequence). CDR3 region: CASSFGDTEAFF. In nucleotides, the CDR3 is TGTGCCAGCAGCTTCGGGGACACTGAAGCTTTCTTT.

J is TRBJ1-1 and V is TRBV9; 10 bases fit TRBD1. This CDR3 is 15 amino acids long. J lost 3 bases, V lost 3 bases, and 5 bases had no gene match. Germline lookup yields CDR1 SGDLS and CDR2 YYNGEE. CDR3 nucleotide sequence: TGTGCCAGCAGCGACCGACAGGGGGCACACACTGAAGCTTTCTTT. Translating gives CASSDRQGAHTEAFF.

The CDR3 DNA follows: TGCGCCAGCAGCTTGGGGAGGGATCAGCCCCAGCATTTT. It is translated as CASSLGRDQPQHF. The V call is TRBV5-1, the J call TRBJ1-5; D gene unclear. The CDR3 has 13 residues. V was cut by 0 bases and J by 5 bases, with 6 bases left in between. Germline V gene lookup returns CDR1 SGHRS and CDR2 YFSETQ.

The chain couples TRBV21-1 to TRBJ1-2; the table's D call, TRBD1, has no DNA check behind it. TRBV21-1 corresponds to a pseudogene. The CDR3 spans 15 residues. The CDR3 nucleotides read TGTGCCAGCAGACCCACACCCGAAGCTAACTATGGCTACACCTTC. This codes for CASRPTPEANYGYTF.

This clone occurred a few times. The chain joins TRBV15 to TRBJ2-1, with 8 positions matching TRBD2. CDR1 LNHNV and CDR2 YYDKDF come from the germline V gene (reference sequence). The CDR3 is 15 amino acids. The V and J ends lost 1 base and 8 bases, in that order; junction bases with no gene match: 7. CDR3 DNA: TGTGCCACCAGCAGAGGCGGACTAGCCCCCGATGAGCAGTTCTTC. Amino acid sequence: CATSRGGLAPDEQFF.

The rearrangement links TRBV7-9 to TRBJ1-1, with D unclear. Germline V gene sequence: CDR1 SEHNR, CDR2 FQNEAQ (reference sequence). The CDR3 covers 16 residues. The germline V and J ends were trimmed by 4 bases and 0 bases, with 15 bases remaining between them. For the CDR3, the DNA is TGTGCCAGCAGCTCGTCCAGGTCCCGAATGAACACTGAAGCTTTCTTT. It specifies CASSSSRSRMNTEAFF.

V usage is TRBV19 and J usage is TRBJ2-7; TRBD1 matches 7 bases. CDR3 length: 15 residues. Trimming removed 4 bases from V and 3 bases from J; junction bases left unmatched: 9. In germline, CDR1 is LNHDA, CDR2 SQIVND (reference sequence). The CDR3: CASSTPTGNLYEQYF. The CDR3 DNA follows: TGTGCCAGTAGTACCCCGACAGGGAACCTCTACGAGCAGTACTTC.

The chain recombines TRBV11-2 with TRBJ2-5; perhaps TRBD2 as D (6 bases). The CDR3 length is 13 residues. The ends were cut back, 0 bases at V and 5 bases at J, with 7 bases in the middle. Germline V gene data show CDR1 as SGHAT and CDR2 as FQNNGV. The CDR3 loop reads CASSLELAETQYF. As DNA, the CDR3 is TGTGCCAGCAGCTTAGAACTAGCTGAGACCCAGTACTTC. Full variable domain (missing parts from reference TRBV11-2 and TRBJ2-5): EAGVAQSPRYKIIEKRQSVAFWCNPISGHATLYWYQQILGQGPKLLIQFQNNGVVDDSQLPKDRFSAERLKGVDSTLKIQPAKLEDSAVYLCASSLELAETQYFGPGTRLLVL.

Only a few counts were recorded for this clone. The rearrangement links TRBV11-3 to TRBJ2-4, with TRBD1 matching over 11 bases. The V and J ends lost 5 bases and 5 bases, in that order; junction bases with no gene match: 5. Germline lookup yields CDR1 SGHNT and CDR2 YENEEA. The CDR3 length is 15 residues. The CDR3: CASSLGTGGQNIQYF. CDR3 DNA sequence: TGTGCCAGCAGCCTCGGGACAGGGGGACAAAACATTCAGTACTTC.

The chain has TRBV11-2 and TRBJ2-5, with a tentative D call TRBD1 (6 bases). The V end was cut by 5 bases, the J end by 1 base, with 8 bases between. The length of the CDR3 is 13 residues. Germline V CDR1 and CDR2: SGHAT, FQNNGV. CDR3 in amino acids: CASSPGVQETQYF. DNA for the CDR3: TGTGCCAGCAGCCCAGGGGTCCAAGAGACCCAGTACTTC.

The CDR3 DNA is TGTGCCAGCGGACCGGGACAGGGAGGTATCGGGGAGCTGTTTTTT. This translates into CASGPGQGGIGELFF. This sequence joins TRBV6-6 and TRBJ2-2, with 9 positions matching TRBD1. Germline loops: CDR1 MNHNY, CDR2 SVGAGI (reference sequence). This CDR3 region has 15 residues. J gave up 7 bases and V 8 bases, and 11 bases lay outside the gene matches.

The rearrangement joins TRBV18 to TRBJ1-2; the D gene is possibly TRBD1 (6 bases). V was cut by 5 bases and J by 2 bases, with 12 bases left in between. The length of the CDR3 is 14 residues. Per germline, CDR1 KGHSH and CDR2 LQKENI. The chain's CDR3 is CASSALQGNYGYTF. For the CDR3, the DNA is TGTGCCAGCTCAGCACTACAGGGAAACTATGGCTACACCTTC. Supplemented by reference TRBV18 and TRBJ1-2, the full variable domain reads NAGVMQNPRHLVRRRGQEARLRCSPMKGHSHVYWYRQLPEEGLKFMVYLQKENIIDESGMPKERFSAEFPKEGPSILRIQQVVRGDSAAYFCASSALQGNYGYTFGSGTRLTVV.

The chain combines TRBV5-4 with TRBJ2-7; 7 bases line up with TRBD2. Per germline, CDR1 SGHNT and CDR2 YYREEE (reference sequence). The J segment lost 6 bases and the V segment lost 0 bases, leaving 12 bases of the junction unmatched. The CDR3 runs 16 residues. The CDR3: CASSLAGREPYSEQYF. For the CDR3, the DNA is TGTGCCAGCAGCTTGGCCGGGCGGGAGCCTTACTCCGAGCAGTACTTC.

This clone came up once. This chain links TRBV3-1 (or the pseudogene TRBV3-2) with TRBJ2-5; perhaps TRBD2 as D (7 bases). The CDR3 totals 15 residues. Per germline, CDR1 LGHDT and CDR2 YNNKEL (reference sequence). V lost 5 bases, J lost 0 bases, and 13 bases lay in between. The chain's CDR3 is CASSSGGAHQETQYF. CDR3 bases: TGTGCCAGCAGCTCGGGGGGCGCTCACCAAGAGACCCAGTACTTC.